The clone carrying this T cell receptor (beta chain) was seen once. This sample was taken from a study of control samples from healthy donors and cancer patients. CDR3 length: 17 residues. Germline V gene data show CDR1 as MGHDK and CDR2 as SYGVNS. V was pared by 4 bases and J by 4 bases, with 20 bases between. TCRdb's table, derived via immunoSEQ multiplex PCR, lists solely in-frame clones and lacks some. Of approximately 140,000 clones detected, approximately 94% appear once; the ten largest clones hold around 13%. The chain carries TRBV25-1 and TRBJ2-1, with D tentatively TRBD2 (5 bases). Sequencing was performed on blood. This receptor was obtained from a man aged 35-49 years in good health. This CDR3 is CASSVGSWSTSYNEQFF. CDR3 sequence (DNA): TGTGCCAGCAGTGTCGGCAGCTGGTCAACTAGTTACAATGAGCAGTTCTTC.